This TCR beta chain was documented in a study of shared clonotypes between healthy human individuals. Study overall: Donors had three CD4 naive, three CD4 memory, two CD8 naive and one CD8 memory plate apiece. Points from the study as a whole: Having only a few donors restricted how much genetic and exposure-history diversity was captured.

Deep-level settings were used for running the assay. The protocol was immunoSEQ multiplex PCR, while the TCRdb copy is restricted to in-frame clones and leaves out a portion. The repertoire holds more than 2,000,000 clones, 90% to 95% seen once, with around 0.14% in the top ten. This CDR3 has 12 amino acids. Looked up from germline, CDR1 is LGHNA and CDR2 is YSLEER. Of note for this clone: The antigen is unknown.

Participating donors were healthy, HIV-negative adults free of recent acute infections or vaccinations. The chain employs TRBV4-3 and TRBJ1-3; D unclear. The DNA end is more similar to TRBJ2-2, so the J call may be wrong. This receptor was taken from a man between 18 and 35 years old in good health. Material: naive CD4+ T cells sorted from blood. Subset of the sample: CD45RA+ positively selected. The CDR3 nucleotides are TGCGCCAGCAGCCAAGAAATTGGGGAGCTGTTTTTT. Translation: CASSQEIGELFF.